This T cell receptor (beta chain) was sequenced in a study of T cells after yellow fever vaccination. Study findings and constraints: The bulk population could contribute abundant contaminating clonotypes to FACS-sorted repertoires.

TCRdb re-called the 5' RACE reads with MiXCR, one entry per CDR3 protein. The repertoire holds about 630,000 distinct CDR3 sequences, with about 12% as singletons. J gave up 4 bases and V 7 bases, and 7 bases lay outside the gene matches. The length of the CDR3 is 14 residues. Germline CDR1 and CDR2: SGHTA and FQGNSA. Only a few counts were recorded for this clonotype. The antigen is unknown. Sequenced material: PBMCs, taken on the day of the yellow fever booster vaccination. The clonotype comes from a man aged 30-40 years who received the YFV17D yellow fever vaccine. The chain carries TRBV7-2 and TRBJ2-5, with 9 bases fitting TRBD1. This chain's CDR3 is CASTSRTGAETQYF. The CDR3 region has the DNA TGTGCCAGCACCTCCCGGACAGGGGCAGAGACCCAGTACTTC.